This TCR beta chain was documented in a study of T-cell reconstitution after alpha-beta-depleted transplantation in children. Study-wide findings and caveats: For some patients, TCRbeta diversity was high at day 60 because of recipient T cells and thymic progenitors that survived. Most T-cell counts and diversity one year after the transplant came from T cells that were newly produced. At around two months after transplant, the alpha-beta T cells were reportedly derived from several hundred expanded clones that came from non-depleted graft cells.

J lost 3 bases, V lost 6 bases, and 8 bases had no gene match. The CDR3 extends over 14 amino acids. Germline assignment: CDR1 DFQATT and CDR2 SNEGSKA (reference sequence). To note about this clonotype: Its antigen is undetermined.

Researchers prepared the TCRbeta library using unique molecular identifiers, the study reports. TCRdb itself ran the PCR reads through MiXCR, one entry per CDR3 protein. The repertoire holds 500,000 to 600,000 distinct CDR3 sequences, with over 20% as singletons. The chain couples TRBV20-1 to TRBJ1-1; 9 nucleotides line up with TRBD1. This TCR was sampled from a boy less than two years old with Wiskott-Aldrich syndrome, due to receive a stem cell transplant. The source material was PBMCs, sampled before TCRalphabeta/CD19-depleted stem cell transplant. In DNA, the CDR3 is TGCAGTGCGGGGGGGACAGGGAGTTACACTGAAGCTTTCTTT. Its protein product is CSAGGTGSYTEAFF.